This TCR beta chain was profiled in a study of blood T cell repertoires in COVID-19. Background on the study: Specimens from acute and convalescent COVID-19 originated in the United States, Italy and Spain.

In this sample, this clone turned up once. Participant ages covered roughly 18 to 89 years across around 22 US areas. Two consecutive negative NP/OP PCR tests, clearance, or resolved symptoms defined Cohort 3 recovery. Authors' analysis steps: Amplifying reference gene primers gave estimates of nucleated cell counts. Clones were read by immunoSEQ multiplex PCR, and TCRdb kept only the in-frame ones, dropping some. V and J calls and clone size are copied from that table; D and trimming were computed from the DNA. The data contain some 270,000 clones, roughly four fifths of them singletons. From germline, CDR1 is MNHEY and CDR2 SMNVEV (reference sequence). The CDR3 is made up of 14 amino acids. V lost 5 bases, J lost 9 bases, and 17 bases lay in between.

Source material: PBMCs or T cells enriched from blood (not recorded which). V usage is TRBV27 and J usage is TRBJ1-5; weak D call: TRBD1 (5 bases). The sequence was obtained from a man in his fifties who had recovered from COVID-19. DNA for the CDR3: TGTGCCAGCAGTCTCCAGGGTGGTTATCCGCCCCAGCATTTT. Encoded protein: CASSLQGGYPPQHF.